This paragraph covers one T cell receptor beta chain sequence. Germline V gene data show CDR1 as MNHEY and CDR2 as SVGAGI. V dropped 5 bases and J dropped 8; count of bases not matched to a gene: 8. The CDR3 covers 13 residues. Authors' analysis steps: How many nucleated cells were present was estimated from reference gene primer amplification. Generated by immunoSEQ multiplex PCR, the TCRdb table keeps only in-frame clones and is missing some. The V and J calls and clone size are taken from that table; D and trimming were inferred from the DNA. The sample yields fewer than 400,000 clones, about 87% seen once. This sample was taken from a study of blood T cell repertoires in COVID-19. Study-level background: The study drew acute and convalescent COVID-19 samples from the United States, Italy and Spain. Sample material is recorded as cDNA or gDNA derived from T cells, B-cell-depleted T cells, or PBMCs.

The source of this sequence is a human donor in a cohort sampled during active COVID-19. The genes are TRBV6-5 and TRBJ1-1; 7 nucleotides match TRBD1. The material sequenced was peripheral blood. Written as DNA, the CDR3 is TGTGCCAGCAGTCCCAGGGGGGCGAGAGAAGCTTTCTTT. Its protein product is CASSPRGAREAFF.